This T cell receptor beta chain originates from a study of T and B cells in COVID-19 patients (dated by TCRdb to about 2020). The study in broad terms: In this study, adaptive immunity was profiled in COVID-19 patients who either had active infection or had recovered, using TRB and IGH repertoire sequencing of peripheral blood. A recovered cohort included some 19 patients who provided about 20 samples, and most of these patients had mild to moderate COVID-19 treated on an outpatient basis. Patients in the recovered cohort had a median age of approximately 36 years, compared with less than 70 years for patients in the active-infection cohort. Critical illness requiring mechanical ventilation or ECMO was present in about 60% of the 20 patients in the active-infection cohort. Over 8 million TCR sequences were analysed in a TCR and BCR sequence repository that covered around 40 patients and 65 to 75 time points. As many as 9 follow-up blood samples were collected from each patient, and in some individuals these samples spanned different disease stages. Of the 20 patients in the active-infection cohort, some 17 had comorbidities associated with unfavorable COVID-19 outcome. A couple of patients were included in both the recovered and active cohorts because samples were available from active disease and after recovery. An age-matched reference group of fewer than 45 healthy donors negative for COVID-19 antibodies was used as the comparison for repertoire analyses. Broad study findings and their caveats: In active COVID-19, TRB repertoires were highly clonal, while at recovery, diversity and richness increased above the levels seen in healthy donors. Specific T cell subsets (CD4+/Treg/CD8+) and sorted SARS-CoV-2-responsive or tetramer+ T cells had not yet been sequenced, and the corresponding sequencing experiments were ongoing. The reported TCR clusters were said to need prospective validation before any clinical use. The cohort was considered too small to assess HLA contributions to COVID-19 susceptibility or severity. The recovered cohort had some 2,500 exclusive TCR clusters, including some 31 low-pGen clusters. In patients with COVID-19, the usage of TRBV/TRBJ genes was reported to be strongly skewed. Few blood samples were available from mildly ill patients while symptoms were present or from severe cases at early time points.

Sequencing took place on an Illumina MiSeq. Multiplex PCR with BIOMED2 TRB-A/B primer pools was used to amplify TRB rearrangements. Illumina-compatible adapters and 7-nucleotide sample barcodes were added to the amplicons in two consecutive PCRs. Phusion HS II polymerase was used for all library PCRs. The amplicons were purified from gel with the NucleoSpin Gel and PCR Clean-up kit, measured on Qubit, and then pooled at around 4 nM. The quality of the amplicon pool was checked on an Agilent 2100 Bioanalyzer prior to Illumina next-generation sequencing. Per the source publication's procedure: Annotation of TRB rearrangements was performed with MiXCR 3.0.8 using the default MiXCR reference library. Sequences with fewer than 2 reads and non-productive reads were filtered out, and every unique CDR3 nucleotide sequence was treated as a single clone. Clonality, diversity, richness and V-J gene usage were computed in R 3.5.1. GLIPH2 was used to cluster TCRs based on CDR3 similarity, and OLGA was used to calculate the generation probabilities. Only GLIPH2 clusters containing at least four unique TCR clonotypes present in at least three individuals were kept. TCRdb reran the public reads through fastp at Q25 and MiXCR, keeping productive beta chains. Each CDR3 protein appears once, grouped with its most common genes and DNA. What appears here as the V and J calls and clone size reflects TCRdb's work, not the paper's. In all, the sample holds over 15,000 distinct CDR3 sequences, and 35% to 40% of those were seen once. The ten largest account for 16% of the sample.

Genomic DNA extracted from blood was used in amounts of 250-500 ng for amplification of TRB repertoires. As a fraction of the sample, this clonotype is medium-sized (0.01 to 0.1%). Its cognate antigen has yet to be identified. Per-base qualities were not stored, and no clone one base away is much larger. The receptor was derived from a human donor with active COVID-19. The sample consisted of blood.

Here is the DNA: TGTGCCACCGGCGGGCTAGCGGGCACAGATACGCAGTATTTT. This codes for CATGGLAGTDTQYF. The rearrangement joined TRBV19 to TRBJ2-3; 7 bases in between match TRBD2. Trimming takes 10 bases off V and 1 base off J; junction bases not matched to a gene: 8. The germline V gene encodes CDR1 LNHDA and CDR2 SQIVND (reference sequence). There are 14 amino acids in the CDR3, from cysteine to phenylalanine inclusive. The entry retains the CDR3 DNA only, 42 bases that are in frame from base 1.